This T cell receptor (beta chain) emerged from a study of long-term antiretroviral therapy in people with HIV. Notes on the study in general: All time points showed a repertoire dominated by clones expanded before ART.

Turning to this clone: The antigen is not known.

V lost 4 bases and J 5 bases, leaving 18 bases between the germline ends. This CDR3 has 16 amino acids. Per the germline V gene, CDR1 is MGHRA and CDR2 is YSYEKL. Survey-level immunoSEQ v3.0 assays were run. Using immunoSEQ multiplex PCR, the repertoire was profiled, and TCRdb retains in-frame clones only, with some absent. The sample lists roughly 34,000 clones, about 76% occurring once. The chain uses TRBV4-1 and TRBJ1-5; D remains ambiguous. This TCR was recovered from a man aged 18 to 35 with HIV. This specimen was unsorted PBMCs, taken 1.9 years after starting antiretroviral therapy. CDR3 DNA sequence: TGCGCCAGCAGCCCGGCCGGGCCCTTGATTTATCAGCCCCAGCATTTT. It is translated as CASSPAGPLIYQPQHF.